The 10 T cell receptor beta chains presented below share a single source sample, sequenced in a study of PD-L1 blockade in urothelial cancer (dated by TCRdb to 2016 to 2017). The time point label corresponds to: pretreatment tumor sample. To prepare the library, the immunoSEQ multiplex PCR assay was applied. Not all clones reach the TCRdb copy of this immuneACCESS table, which keeps in-frame sequences only. Checked studies attribute under half of the gap to unresolved V genes and leave the rest unexplained. Recorded for this sample are about 35,000 clones; about a third of them occurred a single time. More than 8.5% of the sample belongs to the ten largest clones. The source was tumor tissue, collected before atezolizumab (anti-PD-L1) treatment. All receptors come from a man aged 55 to 70 with urothelial cancer.

The CDR3 DNA is TGTGCCAGCACCCTTGACAGGGCGGGTAATGAAAAACTGTTTTTT. Protein sequence: CASTLDRAGNEKLFF. The J gene is TRBJ1-4, the V gene TRBV28, with 7 bases lining up with TRBD1. The germline gives CDR1 MDHEN, CDR2 SYDVKM. The CDR3 loop spans 15 amino acids. V dropped 7 bases and J dropped 4; count of bases not matched to a gene: 9. Complete variable domain (other parts from reference TRBV28 and TRBJ1-4): DVKVTQSSRYLVKRTGEKVFLECVQDMDHENMFWYRQDPGLGLRLIYFSYDVKMKEKGDIPEGYSVSREKKERFSLILESASTNQTSMYLCASTLDRAGNEKLFFGSGTQLSVL.

This clone is judged medium-sized. This sequence joins TRBV6-8 and TRBJ1-6, with no clear D. Germline assignment: CDR1 MNHGY and CDR2 SAAAGT. CDR3 length: 17 amino acids. Trimming cost V 6 bases and J 5 bases, with 20 bases left between them. The CDR3 sequence: CASRRGEGSLHNSPLHF. The DNA for the CDR3 is TGTGCCAGCAGGCGTGGGGAGGGCTCTCTCCATAATTCACCCCTCCACTTT.

The J gene is TRBJ1-5, the V gene TRBV6-8, with 7 bases lining up with TRBD1. CDR1 is MNHGY and CDR2 is SAAAGT in the germline V gene. After removal of 10 bases from V and 6 bases from J, the junction contained 15 bases not matched to a gene. The CDR3 runs 15 residues. CDR3 nucleotides: TGTGCCACCAGAACCGGGGCACAGGGGAGTCAGCCCCAGCATTTT. It encodes CATRTGAQGSQPQHF.

V and J are TRBV18 and TRBJ1-1; D unresolved. Between the trimmed V and J ends, which lost 8 bases and 2 bases, there was a span of 15 bases. There are 14 residues in the CDR3. CDR1 is KGHSH and CDR2 is LQKENI in the germline V gene. The CDR3: CASVLSGGNTEAFF. In DNA, the CDR3 is TGTGCCAGCGTCCTCTCCGGAGGTAACACTGAAGCTTTCTTT.

The rearrangement joins TRBV28 to TRBJ2-5, with D perhaps TRBD1 (5 bases). The CDR3 extends over 12 amino acids. V gave up 8 bases and J gave up 5 bases, with 12 bases separating them. Germline assignment: CDR1 MDHEN and CDR2 SYDVKM. The CDR3 reads CASAGFPETQYF. As DNA, the CDR3 is TGTGCCAGCGCAGGGTTTCCCGAGACCCAGTACTTC. The full variable domain, completed using reference TRBV28 and TRBJ2-5, is DVKVTQSSRYLVKRTGEKVFLECVQDMDHENMFWYRQDPGLGLRLIYFSYDVKMKEKGDIPEGYSVSREKKERFSLILESASTNQTSMYLCASAGFPETQYFGPGTRLLVL.

The V call is TRBV19, the J call TRBJ1-1; no clear D gene. The CDR3 loop spans 11 amino acids. Germline CDR1 reads LNHDA; CDR2 reads SQIVND (reference sequence). The V end lost 8 bases, the J end lost 5 bases, and 9 bases lay between the germline ends. The CDR3 DNA is TGTGCCAGTTGGCGAGGGACTGAAGCTTTCTTT. Translation: CASWRGTEAFF. Full variable domain (remainder filled in from reference TRBV19 and TRBJ1-1): DGGITQSPKYLFRKEGQNVTLSCEQNLNHDAMYWYRQDPGQGLRLIYYSQIVNDFQKGDIAEGYSVSREKKESFPLTVTSAQKNPTAFYLCASWRGTEAFFGQGTRLTVV.

This clone came up many times. The chain carries TRBV30 and TRBJ1-5; no clear D. Trimming left V 5 bases short and J 1 base short, with 9 bases between. Germline V gene data show CDR1 as GTSNPN and CDR2 as SVGIG (reference sequence). The CDR3 covers 13 residues. CDR3 loop: CAWAVGSNQPQHF. CDR3 bases: TGTGCCTGGGCGGTGGGAAGCAATCAGCCCCAGCATTTT. Variable domain in full (rest from reference TRBV30 and TRBJ1-5): SQTIHQWPATLVQPVGSPLSLECTVEGTSNPNLYWYRQAAGRGLQLLFYSVGIGQISSEVPQNLSASRPQDRQFILSSKKLLLSDSGFYLCAWAVGSNQPQHFGDGTRLSIL.

The rearrangement links TRBV18 to TRBJ2-2; possible D gene TRBD2, 5 bases. This CDR3 is 14 amino acids long. V lost 4 bases, J lost 4 bases, and 10 bases lay in between. The germline CDR1 and CDR2 sequences are KGHSH and LQKENI. CDR3: CASSLGDSTGELFF. Here the CDR3 DNA reads TGTGCCAGCTCACTCGGGGATTCCACCGGGGAGCTGTTTTTT.

The V call is TRBV4-1, the J call TRBJ2-7; unclear D gene. Germline CDR1 is MGHRA and CDR2 is YSYEKL. The CDR3 is 13 amino acids. With 3 bases removed from V and 5 bases from J, the gap between germline ends came to 11 bases. CDR3 loop: CASSQSDINEQYF. The CDR3 DNA sequence: TGCGCCAGCAGCCAGTCAGACATCAACGAGCAGTACTTC.

The genes are TRBV12-5 and TRBJ1-2, with D maybe TRBD1 (5 bases). Germline V gives CDR1 LGHNT, CDR2 FRNRAP. Trimming took 4 bases from V and 4 from J, leaving 22 bases between them. The CDR3 covers 17 residues. CDR3 region: CASGWRGRDRVFYGYTF. The CDR3 DNA is TGTGCTAGTGGTTGGAGGGGCCGGGACCGCGTTTTCTATGGCTACACCTTC.